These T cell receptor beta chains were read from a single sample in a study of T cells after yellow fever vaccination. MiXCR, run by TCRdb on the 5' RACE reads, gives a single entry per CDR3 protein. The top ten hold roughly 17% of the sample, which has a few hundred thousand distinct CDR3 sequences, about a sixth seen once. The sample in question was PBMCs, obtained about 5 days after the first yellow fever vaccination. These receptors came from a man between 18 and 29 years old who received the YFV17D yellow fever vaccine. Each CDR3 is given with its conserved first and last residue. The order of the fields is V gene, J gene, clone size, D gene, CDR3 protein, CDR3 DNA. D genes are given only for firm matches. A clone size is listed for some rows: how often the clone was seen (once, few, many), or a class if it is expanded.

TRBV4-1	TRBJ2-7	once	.	CASSQEPNLLYEQYF	TGCGCCAGCAGCCAAGAACCCAACCTCCTCTACGAGCAGTACTTC
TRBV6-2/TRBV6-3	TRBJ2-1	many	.	CASSYSGYNEQFF	TGTGCCAGCAGTTACTCTGGATACAATGAGCAGTTCTTC
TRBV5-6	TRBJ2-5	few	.	CASSRRRGIEYQETQYF	TGTGCCAGCAGTCGTCGTCGGGGGATTGAGTACCAAGAGACCCAGTACTTC
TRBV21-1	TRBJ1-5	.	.	CASSKTPDYSNQPQHF	TGTGCCAGCAGCAAAACCCCCGATTATAGCAATCAGCCCCAGCATTTT
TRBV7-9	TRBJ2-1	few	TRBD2	CASSLTTSGGADEQFF	TGTGCCAGCAGCTTAACTACTAGCGGGGGGGCGGATGAGCAGTTCTTC
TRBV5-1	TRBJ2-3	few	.	CASSLRTGGHRDTQYF	TGCGCCAGCAGCTTGAGGACCGGGGGCCACCGGGATACGCAGTATTTT
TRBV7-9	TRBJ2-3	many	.	CASSPRADTQYF	TGTGCCAGCAGCCCACGGGCAGATACGCAGTATTTT
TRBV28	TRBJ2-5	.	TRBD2	CASLTSGRLRTQYF	TGTGCCAGCCTGACTAGCGGGCGCCTCAGGACCCAGTACTTC
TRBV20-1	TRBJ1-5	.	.	CSARLEQGVGPQHF	TGCAGTGCTAGACTAGAGCAGGGAGTAGGGCCCCAGCATTTT
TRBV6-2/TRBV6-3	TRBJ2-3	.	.	CASSYIMTDTQYF	TGTGCCAGCAGTTATATTATGACAGATACGCAGTATTTT
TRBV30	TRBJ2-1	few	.	CAWSVNNEQFF	TGTGCCTGGAGTGTGAACAATGAGCAGTTCTTC
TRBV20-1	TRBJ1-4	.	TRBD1	CSARGVANEKLFF	TGCAGTGCCAGGGGGGTGGCTAATGAAAAACTGTTTTTT
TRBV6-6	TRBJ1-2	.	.	CASSQRGPWGYTF	TGTGCCAGCAGCCAACGGGGGCCGTGGGGCTACACCTTC
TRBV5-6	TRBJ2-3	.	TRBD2	CASSLYERGGQSTDTQYF	TGTGCCAGCAGCTTGTACGAGCGGGGGGGCCAGAGCACAGATACGCAGTATTTT
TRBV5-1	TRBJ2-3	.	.	CASSLAEARVDTQYF	TGCGCCAGCAGCTTGGCCGAGGCAAGAGTAGATACGCAGTATTTT
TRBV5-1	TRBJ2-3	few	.	CASSLLRGGGPSTDTQYF	TGCGCCAGCAGCCTCCTCCGGGGTGGGGGGCCAAGCACAGATACGCAGTATTTT
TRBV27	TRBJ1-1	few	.	CASSFRGEGREAFF	TGTGCCAGCAGTTTTAGGGGGGAGGGCAGAGAAGCTTTCTTT
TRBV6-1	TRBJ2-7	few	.	CASSRQDYEQYF	TGTGCCAGCAGTCGACAGGACTACGAGCAGTACTTC
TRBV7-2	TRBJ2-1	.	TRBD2	CASSPFRGAGSNNEQFF	TGTGCCAGCAGCCCCTTCCGGGGAGCGGGGTCTAACAATGAGCAGTTCTTC
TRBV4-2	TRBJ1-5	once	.	CASSQDSSSGEPQHF	TGTGCCAGCAGCCAAGACTCCTCGTCGGGTGAGCCCCAGCATTTT
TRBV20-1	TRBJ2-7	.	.	CSARGLAPHEQYF	TGCAGTGCTAGAGGATTAGCGCCCCACGAGCAGTACTTC
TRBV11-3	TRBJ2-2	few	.	CASSPSPYGGGVGELFF	TGTGCCAGCAGCCCTAGCCCCTACGGGGGCGGGGTCGGGGAGCTGTTTTTT
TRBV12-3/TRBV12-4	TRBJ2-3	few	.	CASSFEGAPITQYF	TGTGCCAGCAGTTTTGAAGGGGCCCCCATTACGCAGTATTTT
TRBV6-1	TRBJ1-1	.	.	CASTPRNANEAFF	TGTGCCAGCACCCCACGGAACGCAAATGAAGCTTTCTTT
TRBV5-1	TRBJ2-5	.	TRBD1	CASSLLTGEGETQYF	TGCGCCAGCAGCTTACTGACAGGGGAAGGGGAGACCCAGTACTTC
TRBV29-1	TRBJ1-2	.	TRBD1	CSAVTGGKNYGYTF	TGCAGCGCCGTGACAGGGGGCAAGAACTATGGCTACACCTTC
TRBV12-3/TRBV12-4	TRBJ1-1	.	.	CASSLSQGEAFF	TGTGCCAGCAGTTTATCCCAGGGTGAAGCTTTCTTT
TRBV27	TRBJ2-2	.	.	CASSSGTTFTGELFF	TGTGCCAGCAGTTCCGGGACAACCTTCACCGGGGAGCTGTTTTTT
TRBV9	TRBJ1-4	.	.	CASSVGQGHRNEKLFF	TGTGCCAGCAGCGTGGGGCAGGGGCACCGTAATGAAAAACTGTTTTTT
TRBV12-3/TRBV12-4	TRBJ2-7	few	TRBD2	CASSHRGSIAGLAVYEQYF	TGTGCCAGCAGCCATAGGGGGTCGATCGCGGGACTAGCGGTTTACGAGCAGTACTTC
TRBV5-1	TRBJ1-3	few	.	CASSDERSGNTIYF	TGCGCCAGCTCCGACGAGAGGTCTGGAAACACCATATATTTT
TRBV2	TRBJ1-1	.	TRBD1	CASRDGQGFTEAFF	TGTGCCAGCAGGGATGGACAGGGGTTTACTGAAGCTTTCTTT
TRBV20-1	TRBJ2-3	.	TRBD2	CSASRLAGADTQYF	TGCAGTGCTAGTAGACTAGCGGGGGCAGATACGCAGTATTTT
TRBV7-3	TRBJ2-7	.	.	CASSLPGTLNEQYF	TGTGCCAGCAGCTTACCCGGGACTTTAAACGAGCAGTACTTC
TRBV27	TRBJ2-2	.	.	CASSLGATTFRTGELFF	TGTGCCAGCAGTTTGGGCGCCACCACTTTTCGGACCGGGGAGCTGTTTTTT
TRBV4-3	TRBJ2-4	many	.	CASSQGQQNIQYF	TGCGCCAGCAGCCAAGGGCAGCAAAACATTCAGTACTTC
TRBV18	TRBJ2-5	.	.	CASSPPTLQETQYF	TGTGCCAGCTCACCACCGACTTTACAAGAGACCCAGTACTTC
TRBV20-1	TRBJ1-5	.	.	CSASPQYQPQHF	TGCAGTGCTAGCCCGCAATATCAGCCCCAGCATTTT
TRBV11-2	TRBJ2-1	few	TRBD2	CASRPAPGLALNEQFF	TGTGCCAGCAGGCCGGCCCCGGGACTAGCTTTAAATGAGCAGTTCTTC
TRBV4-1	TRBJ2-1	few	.	CASSQDSGLGSYNEQFF	TGCGCCAGCAGCCAAGATTCTGGCCTTGGCTCCTACAATGAGCAGTTCTTC
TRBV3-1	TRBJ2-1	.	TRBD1	CASSTRQGVYNEQFF	TGTGCCAGCAGCACGCGACAGGGGGTCTACAATGAGCAGTTCTTC
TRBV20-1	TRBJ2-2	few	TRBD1	CSAREGTVNTGELFF	TGCAGTGCTAGAGAGGGGACAGTTAACACCGGGGAGCTGTTTTTT
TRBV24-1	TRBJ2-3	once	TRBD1	CATRLSPGQGESSTDTQYF	TGTGCCACCAGACTTTCTCCGGGACAGGGAGAATCTAGCACAGATACGCAGTATTTT